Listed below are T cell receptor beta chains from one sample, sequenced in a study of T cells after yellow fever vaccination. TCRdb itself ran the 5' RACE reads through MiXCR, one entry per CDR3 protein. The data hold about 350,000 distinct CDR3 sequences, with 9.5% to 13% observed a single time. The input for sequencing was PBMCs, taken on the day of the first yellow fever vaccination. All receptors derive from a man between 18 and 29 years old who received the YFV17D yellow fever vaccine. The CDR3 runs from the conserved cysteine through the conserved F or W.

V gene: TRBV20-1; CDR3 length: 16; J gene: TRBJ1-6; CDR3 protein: CSARDLGTGLGSPLHF
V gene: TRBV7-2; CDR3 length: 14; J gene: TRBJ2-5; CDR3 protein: CASSPRMIQETQYF
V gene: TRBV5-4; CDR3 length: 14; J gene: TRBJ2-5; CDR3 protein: CASSLAGATETQYF
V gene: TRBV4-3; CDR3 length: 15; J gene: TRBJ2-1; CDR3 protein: CASSQQPGGLNEQFF
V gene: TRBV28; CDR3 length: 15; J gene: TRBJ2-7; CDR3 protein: CASSPIGQGVNEQYF
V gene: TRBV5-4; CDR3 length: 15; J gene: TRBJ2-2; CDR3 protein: CASSSRGGNTGELFF
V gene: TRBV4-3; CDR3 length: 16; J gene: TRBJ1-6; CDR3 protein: CASSQEWRGRISPLHF
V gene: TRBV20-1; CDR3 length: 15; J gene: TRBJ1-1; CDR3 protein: CSASLTATGGTEAFF
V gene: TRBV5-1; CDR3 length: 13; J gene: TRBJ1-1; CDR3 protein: CASSLGGIAEAFF
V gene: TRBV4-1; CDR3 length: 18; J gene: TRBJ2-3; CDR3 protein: CASSQERRGQVTTDTQYF
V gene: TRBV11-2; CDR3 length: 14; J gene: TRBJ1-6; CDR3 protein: CASSRQGKNSPLHF
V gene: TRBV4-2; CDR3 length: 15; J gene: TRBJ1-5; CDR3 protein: CASSQDWRGNQPQHF